A single sample gave rise to the 26 T cell receptor beta chains below, sequenced in a study of control samples from healthy donors and cancer patients. Measured with immunoSEQ multiplex PCR; TCRdb has only the in-frame clones, and not every one. The table records some 120,000 clones, over 75% of them present only once. The sample comprised blood. These receptors all stem from a man between 18 and 29 years old in good health.

The chain is built from TRBV2 and TRBJ1-2, with D uncertain. This CDR3 comprises 12 residues. V lost 5 bases and J 8 bases, leaving 12 bases between the germline ends. Looked up from germline, CDR1 is SNHLY and CDR2 is FYNNEI. The CDR3 DNA is TGTGCCAGCAGTTTACAGAATCCGGGCTACACCTTC. As protein: CASSLQNPGYTF.

This clone has a single count. The chain combines TRBV12-3 or TRBV12-4 with TRBJ1-5, with no clear D. CDR3 length equals 12 residues. V dropped 3 bases and J dropped 5 bases, with 5 bases sitting between them. The CDR3 sequence: CASSFWDQPQHF. CDR3 nucleotide sequence: TGTGCCAGCAGTTTCTGGGATCAGCCCCAGCATTTT.

The chain uses TRBV6-5 and TRBJ1-1; 8 nucleotides match TRBD1. This CDR3 spans 12 amino acids. Germline V lookup: CDR1 MNHEY, CDR2 SVGAGI. V lost 8 bases, J lost 5 bases, and 4 bases stayed unmatched. CDR3 loop: CASGYRGTEAFF. The CDR3 DNA reads TGTGCCAGCGGGTACAGGGGGACTGAAGCTTTCTTT.

The chain uses TRBV4-1 and TRBJ2-7; D not resolved. The CDR3 is made up of 14 amino acids. The germline V gene has CDR1 MGHRA and CDR2 YSYEKL. V lost 4 bases, J lost 5 bases, and 15 bases lay in between. Written as DNA, the CDR3 is TGCGCCAGCAGCCCCATCGTCGGTCTGCACGAGCAGTACTTC. It yields the protein CASSPIVGLHEQYF.

The rearrangement uses TRBV27 and TRBJ2-3, with D tentatively TRBD1 or TRBD2 (5 bases each). The length of the CDR3 is 16 residues. CDR1 and CDR2 (germline): MNHEY, SMNVEV (reference sequence). V lost 2 bases and J 3 bases, leaving 15 bases between the germline ends. Written as DNA, the CDR3 is TGTGCCAGCAGTTTAGAGGGGCCCGGTGGGACAGATACGCAGTATTTT. This sequence encodes CASSLEGPGGTDTQYF.

The J gene is TRBJ2-5, the V gene TRBV2, with D possibly matching TRBD1 (6 bases). In germline, CDR1 is SNHLY, CDR2 FYNNEI. The V gene lost 6 bases and the J gene lost 5 bases, with 10 bases spanning the gap. The CDR3 loop spans 12 amino acids. The CDR3 region has the DNA TGTGCCAGCAGCCACAGGGAGGAGACCCAGTACTTC. Translation: CASSHREETQYF. The full variable domain, with the rest looked up from reference TRBV2 and TRBJ2-5, is EPEVTQTPSHQVTQMGQEVILRCVPISNHLYFYWYRQILGQKVEFLVSFYNNEISEKSEIFDDQFSVERPDGSNFTLKIRSTKLEDSAMYFCASSHREETQYFGPGTRLLVL.

The rearrangement uses TRBV11-2 and TRBJ2-2; TRBD1 matches 7 bases. The CDR3 loop spans 16 amino acids. V lost 6 bases and J lost 4; bases outside the gene matches: 11. Germline CDR1 is SGHAT and CDR2 is FQNNGV. The CDR3 DNA reads as TGTGCCAGCAGGTTCCCCTTCACAGGGGCCACCGGGGAGCTGTTTTTT. Encoded protein: CASRFPFTGATGELFF.

This rearrangement joins TRBV27 to TRBJ1-1; TRBD1 is a possible D gene (6 bases). Germline V CDR1 and CDR2: MNHEY, SMNVEV (reference sequence). V was cut by 3 bases and J by 1 base, with 9 bases left in between. The CDR3 runs to 14 residues. This CDR3 reads CASSFGGPNTEAFF. CDR3 nucleotide sequence: TGTGCCAGCAGTTTTGGGGGGCCGAACACTGAAGCTTTCTTT.

The rearrangement links TRBV25-1 to TRBJ2-2; 8 bases agree with TRBD1. The CDR3 has 13 residues. CDR1 and CDR2 (germline): MGHDK, SYGVNS. V was clipped by 7 bases and J by 5 bases; unmatched bases: 3. CDR3 amino acids: CASTGQGTGELFF. The CDR3 DNA is TGTGCCAGCACCGGACAGGGTACCGGGGAGCTGTTTTTT.

The chain combines TRBV3-1 (or the pseudogene TRBV3-2) with TRBJ1-3, with TRBD1 matching over 7 bases. Germline loops: CDR1 LGHDT, CDR2 YNNKEL (reference sequence). Trimming took 7 bases from V and 8 from J; bases not matched to a gene: 5. The CDR3 runs to 12 residues. The CDR3 DNA reads TGTGCCAGCAATCAGGGGGAGGACACCATATATTTT. It specifies CASNQGEDTIYF.

The chain uses TRBV5-4 and TRBJ2-2, with 14 bases fitting TRBD2. Per germline, CDR1 SGHNT and CDR2 YYREEE (reference sequence). The CDR3 has 18 amino acids. The ends lost 1 base at V and 1 base at J; junction bases unmatched: 3. In DNA, the CDR3 is TGTGCCAGCAGCTTGCCGGGACTAGCGGGAGAGAACACCGGGGAGCTGTTTTTT. As protein: CASSLPGLAGENTGELFF.

The CDR3 loop reads CASSQGDRGSDTQYF. CDR3 sequence (DNA): TGCGCCAGCAGCCAAGGGGACAGGGGATCAGATACGCAGTATTTT. The chain is built from TRBV4-1 and TRBJ2-3, with TRBD1 matching 10 bases. CDR3 length: 15 amino acids. Germline V gene lookup returns CDR1 MGHRA and CDR2 YSYEKL. Trimming at V came to 1 base and at J to 4 bases, leaving 2 bases not matched to a gene.

The gene calls are TRBV6-6 and TRBJ2-5; D remains unclear. The germline CDR1 and CDR2 sequences are MNHNY and SVGAGI (reference sequence). This CDR3 has 14 residues. V was trimmed by 2 bases and J by 2 bases, leaving 9 bases between them. The CDR3 region has the DNA TGTGCCAGCAGTTACGACGTCAGACAAGAGACCCAGTACTTC. Residues: CASSYDVRQETQYF.

The chain combines TRBV5-1 with TRBJ2-5, with D tentatively TRBD1 or TRBD2 (5 bases each). CDR3 size: 13 residues. Trimming stripped 5 bases from V and 4 bases from J, with 12 bases between. Per germline, CDR1 SGHRS and CDR2 YFSETQ. This chain's CDR3 is CASSGGRGETQYF. As DNA, the CDR3 is TGCGCCAGCAGTGGGGGACGAGGAGAGACCCAGTACTTC.

The V and J genes are TRBV18 and TRBJ2-5; perhaps D is TRBD1 or TRBD2 (5 bases each). With 0 bases removed from V and 5 bases from J, the gap between germline ends came to 10 bases. The CDR3 has 14 residues. Germline lookup yields CDR1 KGHSH and CDR2 LQKENI. CDR3: CASSPPMGVETQYF. In nucleotides, the CDR3 is TGTGCCAGCTCACCACCGATGGGGGTCGAGACCCAGTACTTC.

This clone was detected many times. The chain uses TRBV6-5 and TRBJ2-7; 9 bases agree with TRBD2. The germline gives CDR1 MNHEY, CDR2 SVGAGI. This CDR3 has 15 residues. The junction had 0 bases not matched to a gene; V was cut back by 0 bases and J by 0 bases. The CDR3 coding sequence is TGTGCCAGCAGTTACTCTAGCGGGGGCTCCTACGAGCAGTACTTC. This codes for CASSYSSGGSYEQYF.

The rearrangement uses TRBV3-1 (or the pseudogene TRBV3-2) and TRBJ1-3; D not resolved. In germline, CDR1 is LGHDT, CDR2 YNNKEL (reference sequence). The CDR3 has 16 amino acids. V dropped 1 base and J dropped 4 bases, with 14 bases sitting between them. CDR3 in amino acids: CASSQGATLVGNTIYF. In nucleotides, the CDR3 is TGTGCCAGCAGCCAAGGGGCAACTTTGGTAGGAAACACCATATATTTT.

The chain employs TRBV13 and TRBJ2-3, with D possibly being TRBD1 or TRBD2 (5 bases each). V gave up 1 base and J gave up 0 bases, with 8 bases separating them. The germline CDR1 and CDR2 sequences are PRHDT and FYEKMQ (reference sequence). CDR3 length: 15 residues. Here the CDR3 reads CASSLAGLSTDTQYF. In DNA form, the CDR3 reads TGTGCCAGCAGCTTAGCGGGGCTAAGCACAGATACGCAGTATTTT.

The J gene is TRBJ2-2, the V gene TRBV7-8; the match to TRBD1 covers 7 bases. Germline V gene lookup returns CDR1 SGHVS and CDR2 FQNEAQ. V was pared by 5 bases and J by 3 bases, with 6 bases of the junction left unmatched. The CDR3 consists of 15 residues. The CDR3 here is CASSPTGRDTGELFF. The CDR3 DNA reads as TGTGCCAGCAGCCCGACAGGGCGGGACACCGGGGAGCTGTTTTTT.

The V and J genes are TRBV10-2 and TRBJ1-5; 8 bases are shared with TRBD1. V was clipped by 10 bases and J by 10 bases; unmatched bases: 12. This CDR3 has 13 residues. Germline V CDR1 and CDR2: WSHSY, SAAADI. The CDR3 DNA sequence: TGCGCCACCTGTTCGGACAGGGTTGAACCCCAGCATTTT. It codes for CATCSDRVEPQHF.

This chain uses TRBV6-5 with TRBJ1-2; D uncertain. This CDR3 contains 13 residues. Trimming stripped 0 bases from V and 8 bases from J, with 10 bases between. Germline assignment: CDR1 MNHEY and CDR2 SVGAGI. CDR3 sequence reads: CASSYSGRQGYTF. The CDR3, as DNA: TGTGCCAGCAGTTACTCGGGCAGGCAAGGCTACACCTTC.

This chain links TRBV3-1 (or the pseudogene TRBV3-2) with TRBJ2-5; no firm D call. V lost 5 bases and J lost 5, with 21 bases in between. There are 16 residues in the CDR3. The germline V gene has CDR1 LGHDT and CDR2 YNNKEL (reference sequence). Here the CDR3 reads CASSGRHLSFSETQYF. The CDR3 coding sequence is TGTGCCAGCAGCGGTCGGCATCTTTCTTTCTCTGAGACCCAGTACTTC.

The chain carries TRBV7-6 and TRBJ2-1; tentatively, D is TRBD1 or TRBD2 (5 bases each). The CDR3 has 15 amino acids. Germline CDR1 reads SGHVS; CDR2 reads FNYEAQ. Trimming cost V 1 base and J 4 bases, with 11 bases left between them. CDR3 DNA: TGTGCCAGCAGCTTAGAGGGGACCACTTACAATGAGCAGTTCTTC. It is translated as CASSLEGTTYNEQFF.

This clone was seen once. The chain carries TRBV7-2 and TRBJ2-1; perhaps TRBD1 as D (6 bases). The CDR3 contains 14 residues. V shed 0 bases and J shed 10 bases, with 13 bases lying between them. The V gene's germline CDR1 is SGHTA and CDR2 FQGNSA. CDR3 sequence reads: CASSLAQGLGEQFF. CDR3 DNA sequence: TGTGCCAGCAGCTTAGCTCAGGGGCTAGGAGAGCAGTTCTTC.

This chain links TRBV28 with TRBJ1-1; D not certain. The V end lost 11 bases, the J end lost 4 bases, and 11 bases lay between the germline ends. Germline V CDR1 and CDR2: MDHEN, SYDVKM. The CDR3 is 11 residues long. CDR3 sequence reads: CAAHGRTEAFF. The CDR3 coding sequence is TGTGCCGCCCACGGGCGCACTGAAGCTTTCTTT.

The V gene is TRBV12-3 or TRBV12-4, the J gene TRBJ1-2; D perhaps matches TRBD1 (5 bases). CDR3 size: 13 residues. Deletions cut 8 bases from V and 4 bases from J, with 14 bases between. CDR3 amino acids: CASLGGVRYGYTF. The CDR3, as DNA: TGTGCCAGCCTCGGGGGAGTCCGCTATGGCTACACCTTC.